Listed below are T cell receptor beta chains from one sample, sequenced in a study of cytomegalovirus exposure and HLA in healthy donors. Data came from immunoSEQ multiplex PCR; TCRdb stores just in-frame clones and leaves some out. The sample includes 120,000 or so clones, around four fifths of them seen just once. The sequenced sample was PBMCs. The receptors were sampled from a man between 18 and 29 years old in good health and CMV-seropositive. CDR3s include the opening cysteine and the closing phenylalanine or tryptophan. The D gene is left open where the match is weak. Expanded clones are given a class, and other clones once, few, many or no size at all.

size	V	D	J	length	CDR3	DNA
-	TRBV19	-	TRBJ1-1	14	CASSTGVANTEAFF	TGTGCCAGTAGTACAGGGGTGGCGAACACTGAAGCTTTCTTT
-	TRBV2	-	TRBJ2-7	17	CASSRISWGGAPYEQYF	TGTGCCAGCAGTCGGATCAGCTGGGGGGGCGCACCCTACGAGCAGTACTTC
-	TRBV19	-	TRBJ1-2	12	CASSMSDIGYTF	TGTGCCAGTAGTATGAGTGACATTGGCTACACCTTC
-	TRBV6-5	-	TRBJ2-7	15	CASSYYQETTREQYF	TGTGCCAGCAGTTACTACCAGGAAACAACTAGGGAGCAGTACTTC
-	TRBV6-5	TRBD1	TRBJ1-5	14	CASSPGQGAQPQHF	TGTGCCAGCAGCCCTGGACAGGGGGCTCAGCCCCAGCATTTT
few	TRBV2	-	TRBJ1-4	13	CASRGQSNEKLFF	TGTGCCAGCAGAGGACAGTCTAATGAAAAACTGTTTTTT
-	TRBV7-8	-	TRBJ2-1	14	CASSLLGGYNEQFF	TGTGCCAGCAGCTTACTCGGGGGCTACAATGAGCAGTTCTTC
-	TRBV30	TRBD1	TRBJ1-2	15	CAWIGVQGANYGYTF	TGTGCCTGGATAGGGGTACAGGGGGCTAACTATGGCTACACCTTC
-	TRBV19	TRBD1	TRBJ1-2	14	CASIGQGANYGYTF	TGTGCCAGTATCGGACAGGGTGCTAACTATGGCTACACCTTC
-	TRBV4-1	TRBD2	TRBJ2-3	15	CVSSQLAGSTDTQYF	TGCGTCAGCAGCCAACTAGCGGGGAGTACAGATACGCAGTATTTT
-	TRBV15	TRBD1	TRBJ2-7	15	CATSRPGQGDYEQYF	TGTGCCACCAGCAGACCGGGACAGGGGGACTACGAGCAGTACTTC
-	TRBV7-9	-	TRBJ1-2	13	CASSLREEGGYTF	TGTGCCAGCAGCTTAAGGGAGGAGGGTGGCTACACCTTC
-	TRBV19	TRBD2	TRBJ2-1	14	CASTASGGVNEQFF	TGTGCCAGTACCGCTAGCGGGGGGGTAAATGAGCAGTTCTTC
-	TRBV13	-	TRBJ2-7	15	CASSLVVQGSGEQYF	TGTGCCAGCAGCTTAGTAGTACAGGGATCTGGAGAGCAGTACTTC
once	TRBV19	TRBD1	TRBJ1-1	16	CASSIGTGYLYTEAFF	TGTGCCAGTAGTATAGGGACAGGGTATCTGTACACTGAAGCTTTCTTT
-	TRBV6-5	-	TRBJ2-7	14	CASSYGAGTYEQYF	TGTGCCAGCAGTTACGGGGCAGGAACCTACGAGCAGTACTTC
once	TRBV4-1	-	TRBJ1-1	14	CASSPPVLNTEAFF	TGCGCCAGCAGCCCCCCGGTCTTAAACACTGAAGCTTTCTTT
-	TRBV2	-	TRBJ1-4	15	CASNPSGHTNEKLFF	TGTGCCAGCAATCCATCAGGCCACACTAATGAAAAACTGTTTTTT
-	TRBV11-2	TRBD1	TRBJ2-3	16	CASSPNTGEFTNTQYF	TGTGCCAGCAGCCCGAATACAGGGGAGTTTACAAATACGCAGTATTTT
-	TRBV6-1	-	TRBJ2-3	16	CASSEIRLEFTDTQYF	TGTGCCAGCAGTGAAATTCGCCTGGAGTTCACAGATACGCAGTATTTT
few	TRBV6-4	TRBD2	TRBJ2-3	14	CASSERGSTDTQYF	TGTGCCAGCAGTGAGCGGGGGAGCACAGATACGCAGTATTTT
once	TRBV7-7	TRBD2	TRBJ2-5	15	CASSGGGGHQETQYF	TGTGCCAGCAGCGGGGGGGGAGGGCACCAAGAGACCCAGTACTTC
-	TRBV10-3	-	TRBJ1-2	13	CAISEWRGVGYTF	TGTGCCATCAGCGAGTGGAGGGGCGTCGGCTACACCTTC
-	TRBV9	-	TRBJ1-2	17	CASSVAGSGGSFAGYTF	TGTGCCAGCAGCGTAGCGGGGTCGGGAGGATCCTTTGCGGGCTACACCTTC
-	TRBV30	-	TRBJ1-2	14	CAWSVGQGLHGYTF	TGTGCCTGGAGTGTAGGTCAGGGATTACATGGCTACACCTTC
-	TRBV5-6	TRBD1	TRBJ1-6	17	CASSLAVGQGRNSPLHF	TGTGCCAGCAGCTTGGCAGTGGGACAGGGTCGGAATTCACCCCTCCACTTT
-	TRBV6-5	-	TRBJ2-6	14	CASAGNSGANVLTF	TGTGCCAGCGCCGGGAACTCTGGGGCCAACGTCCTGACTTTC
-	TRBV5-4	-	TRBJ1-2	17	CASSLVGAPTGDYGYTF	TGTGCCAGCAGCTTGGTGGGAGCTCCGACAGGAGACTATGGCTACACCTTC
many	TRBV6-4	TRBD2	TRBJ2-3	18	CASSDSTSGGSGVGTQYF	TGTGCCAGCAGTGACTCTACTAGCGGGGGGTCGGGTGTTGGTACGCAGTATTTT
-	TRBV19	TRBD2	TRBJ2-3	16	CASSALRGADTDTQYF	TGTGCCAGTAGTGCCCTGCGGGGGGCGGACACAGATACGCAGTATTTT
-	TRBV7-9	TRBD1	TRBJ2-7	15	CASSLRSQGAYEQYF	TGTGCCAGCAGCTTACGATCACAGGGGGCTTACGAGCAGTACTTC
-	TRBV30	-	TRBJ1-5	13	CACSVGGNQPQHF	TGTGCCTGCAGCGTTGGGGGGAATCAGCCCCAGCATTTT
-	TRBV11-2	TRBD2	TRBJ2-5	15	CASSVPRGGGETQYF	TGTGCCAGCAGCGTCCCACGGGGGGGCGGAGAGACCCAGTACTTC
-	TRBV5-1	TRBD1	TRBJ2-1	12	CASSLEGAFQFF	TGCGCCAGCAGCTTGGAGGGGGCATTCCAGTTCTTC
-	TRBV9	-	TRBJ2-2	13	CASSAVETGELFF	TGTGCCAGCAGCGCTGTAGAGACCGGGGAGCTGTTTTTT
few	TRBV5-1	-	TRBJ1-1	13	CASSLDGSPEAFF	TGCGCCAGCAGCTTGGACGGGAGCCCTGAAGCTTTCTTT
-	TRBV29-1	-	TRBJ1-1	13	CSVGAGQNTEAFF	TGCAGCGTTGGGGCAGGGCAGAACACTGAAGCTTTCTTT
-	TRBV2	-	TRBJ2-7	11	CASSLVDEQYF	TGTGCCAGCAGCCTCGTCGACGAGCAGTACTTC
-	TRBV5-8	-	TRBJ2-3	14	CASSPGTRTDTQYF	TGTGCCAGCAGCCCCGGGACTCGCACAGATACGCAGTATTTT
-	TRBV7-8	-	TRBJ1-6	17	CASSLEGGSSYNSPLHF	TGTGCCAGCAGCTTAGAAGGGGGTAGCTCCTATAATTCACCCCTCCACTTT
-	TRBV18	TRBD1	TRBJ1-2	14	CASSPGQESYGYTF	TGTGCCAGCTCACCAGGACAGGAGAGCTATGGCTACACCTTC
-	TRBV11-2	-	TRBJ1-4	15	CASSLVGSSNEKLFF	TGTGCCAGCAGCTTAGTCGGGAGCTCTAATGAAAAACTGTTTTTT
once	TRBV4-1	TRBD2	TRBJ2-1	13	CASSQVGGGEQFF	TGCGCCAGCAGCCAAGTCGGGGGGGGTGAGCAGTTCTTC
-	TRBV6-5	-	TRBJ1-4	14	CASSPSAANEKLFF	TGTGCCAGCAGTCCGAGTGCCGCTAATGAAAAACTGTTTTTT
-	TRBV5-1	-	TRBJ1-6	15	CASSPDNIPSSPLHF	TGCGCCAGCAGCCCAGATAACATCCCCAGTTCACCCCTCCACTTT
-	TRBV30	-	TRBJ2-3	14	CAGGTWESTDTQYF	TGTGCCGGTGGAACTTGGGAGAGCACAGATACGCAGTATTTT
-	TRBV4-2	TRBD1	TRBJ1-5	14	CASATGESNQPQHF	TGTGCCAGCGCGACAGGGGAGAGCAATCAGCCCCAGCATTTT
-	TRBV28	TRBD1	TRBJ1-4	13	CATGTASNEKLFF	TGTGCCACCGGGACAGCCTCTAATGAAAAACTGTTTTTT
-	TRBV10-3	-	TRBJ2-5	14	CAISEGAREKTQYF	TGTGCCATCAGTGAGGGGGCCCGCGAGAAGACCCAGTACTTC
-	TRBV30	-	TRBJ2-3	15	CAWSPARDSTDTQYF	TGTGCCTGGAGTCCCGCGCGGGATAGCACAGATACGCAGTATTTT
-	TRBV9	-	TRBJ2-3	13	CASSVSHTDTQYF	TGTGCCAGCAGCGTAAGCCACACAGATACGCAGTATTTT
-	TRBV5-8	TRBD1	TRBJ1-1	13	CASRDRGYTEAFF	TGTGCCAGCCGGGACAGGGGGTACACTGAAGCTTTCTTT
-	TRBV28	TRBD1	TRBJ1-5	18	CASSLPRDRGTSNQPQHF	TGTGCCAGCAGTTTGCCCCGGGACAGGGGGACTAGCAATCAGCCCCAGCATTTT
-	TRBV5-1	TRBD2	TRBJ2-1	17	CASSWGLAGVSYNEQFF	TGCGCCAGCAGCTGGGGCCTAGCGGGGGTCTCCTACAATGAGCAGTTCTTC
-	TRBV7-2	-	TRBJ2-1	18	CASSSPPRGTPSTGEQFF	TGTGCCAGCAGCTCCCCCCCCAGGGGGACTCCATCCACAGGTGAGCAGTTCTTC